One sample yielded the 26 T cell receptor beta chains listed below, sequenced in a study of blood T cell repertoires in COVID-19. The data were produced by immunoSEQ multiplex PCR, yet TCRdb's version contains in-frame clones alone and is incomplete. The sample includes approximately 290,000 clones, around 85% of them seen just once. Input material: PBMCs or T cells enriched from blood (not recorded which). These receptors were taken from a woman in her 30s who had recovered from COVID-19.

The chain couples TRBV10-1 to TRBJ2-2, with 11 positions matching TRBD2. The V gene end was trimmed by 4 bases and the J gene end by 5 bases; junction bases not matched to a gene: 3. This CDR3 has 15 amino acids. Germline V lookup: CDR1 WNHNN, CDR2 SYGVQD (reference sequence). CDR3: CASSGLAGGTGELFF. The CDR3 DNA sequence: TGCGCCAGCAGTGGTCTAGCGGGAGGAACCGGGGAGCTGTTTTTT.

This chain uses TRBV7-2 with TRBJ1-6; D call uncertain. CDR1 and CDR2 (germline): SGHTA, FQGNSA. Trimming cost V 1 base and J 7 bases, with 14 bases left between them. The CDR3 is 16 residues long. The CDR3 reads CASSLDGALLNSPLHF. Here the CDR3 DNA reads TGTGCCAGCAGCTTAGACGGAGCCCTCCTCAATTCACCCCTCCACTTT.

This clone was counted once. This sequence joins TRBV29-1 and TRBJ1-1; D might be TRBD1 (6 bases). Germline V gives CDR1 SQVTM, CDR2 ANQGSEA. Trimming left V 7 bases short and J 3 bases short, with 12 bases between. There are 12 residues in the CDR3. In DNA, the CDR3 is TGCAGCGCTGGGACACTGGACACTGAAGCTTTCTTT. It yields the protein CSAGTLDTEAFF.

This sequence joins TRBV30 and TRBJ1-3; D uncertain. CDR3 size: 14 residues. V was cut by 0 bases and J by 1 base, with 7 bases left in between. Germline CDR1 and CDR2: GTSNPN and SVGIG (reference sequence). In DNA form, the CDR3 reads TGTGCCTGGAGTGTGGAGGTTTCTGGAAACACCATATATTTT. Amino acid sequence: CAWSVEVSGNTIYF.

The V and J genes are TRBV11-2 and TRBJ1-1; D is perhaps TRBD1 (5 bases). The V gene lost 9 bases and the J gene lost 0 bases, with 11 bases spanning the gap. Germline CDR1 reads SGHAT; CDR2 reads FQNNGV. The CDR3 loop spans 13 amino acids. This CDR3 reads CASQGDLNTEAFF. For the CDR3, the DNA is TGTGCCAGTCAAGGGGATTTGAACACTGAAGCTTTCTTT. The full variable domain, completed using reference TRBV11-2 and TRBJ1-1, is EAGVAQSPRYKIIEKRQSVAFWCNPISGHATLYWYQQILGQGPKLLIQFQNNGVVDDSQLPKDRFSAERLKGVDSTLKIQPAKLEDSAVYLCASQGDLNTEAFFGQGTRLTVV.

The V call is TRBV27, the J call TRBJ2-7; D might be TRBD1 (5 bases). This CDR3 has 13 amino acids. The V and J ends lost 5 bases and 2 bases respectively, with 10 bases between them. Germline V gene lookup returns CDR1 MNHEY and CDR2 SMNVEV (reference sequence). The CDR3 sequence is CASSAAGTYEQYF. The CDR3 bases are TGTGCCAGCAGTGCCGCAGGGACCTACGAGCAGTACTTC.

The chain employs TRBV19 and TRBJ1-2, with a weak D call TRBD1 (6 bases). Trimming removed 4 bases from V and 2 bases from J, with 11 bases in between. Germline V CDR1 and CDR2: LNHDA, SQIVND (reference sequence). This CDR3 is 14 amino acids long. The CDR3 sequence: CASSTRTDNYGYTF. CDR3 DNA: TGTGCCAGTAGTACGAGGACAGACAACTATGGCTACACCTTC.

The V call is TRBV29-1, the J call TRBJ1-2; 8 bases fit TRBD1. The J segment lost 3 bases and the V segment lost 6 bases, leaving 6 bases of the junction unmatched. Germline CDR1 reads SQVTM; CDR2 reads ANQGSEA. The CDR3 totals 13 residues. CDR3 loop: CSVADRVDYGYTF. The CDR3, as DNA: TGCAGCGTCGCGGACAGGGTAGACTATGGCTACACCTTC. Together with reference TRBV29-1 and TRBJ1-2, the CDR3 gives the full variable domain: SAVISQKPSRDICQRGTSLTIQCQVDSQVTMMFWYRQQPGQSLTLIATANQGSEATYESGFVIDKFPISRPNLTFSTLTVSNMSPEDSSIYLCSVADRVDYGYTFGSGTRLTVV.

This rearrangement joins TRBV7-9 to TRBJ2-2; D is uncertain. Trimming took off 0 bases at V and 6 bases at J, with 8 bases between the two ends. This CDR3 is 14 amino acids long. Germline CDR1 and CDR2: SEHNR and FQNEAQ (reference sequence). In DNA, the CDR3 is TGTGCCAGCAGCTTAGCGTCAAGCCCCGGGGAGCTGTTTTTT. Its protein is CASSLASSPGELFF.

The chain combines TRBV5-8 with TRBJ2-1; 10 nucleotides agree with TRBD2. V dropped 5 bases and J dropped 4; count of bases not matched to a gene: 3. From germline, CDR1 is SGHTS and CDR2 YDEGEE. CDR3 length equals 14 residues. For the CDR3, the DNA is TGTGCCAGCAGAATGGGACTAGCGTACAATGAGCAGTTCTTC. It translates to CASRMGLAYNEQFF.

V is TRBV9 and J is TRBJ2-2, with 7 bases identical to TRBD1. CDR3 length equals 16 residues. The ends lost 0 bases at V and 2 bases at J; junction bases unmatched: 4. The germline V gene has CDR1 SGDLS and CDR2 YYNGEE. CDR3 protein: CASSVGDSLNTGELFF. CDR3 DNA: TGTGCCAGCAGCGTAGGGGACAGTCTAAACACCGGGGAGCTGTTTTTT.

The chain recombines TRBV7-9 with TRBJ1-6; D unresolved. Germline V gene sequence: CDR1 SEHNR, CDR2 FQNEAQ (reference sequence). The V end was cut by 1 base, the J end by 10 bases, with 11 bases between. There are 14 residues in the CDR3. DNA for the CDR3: TGTGCCAGCAGCTTAGACCCGCTTGGCTCACCCCTCCACTTT. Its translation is CASSLDPLGSPLHF.

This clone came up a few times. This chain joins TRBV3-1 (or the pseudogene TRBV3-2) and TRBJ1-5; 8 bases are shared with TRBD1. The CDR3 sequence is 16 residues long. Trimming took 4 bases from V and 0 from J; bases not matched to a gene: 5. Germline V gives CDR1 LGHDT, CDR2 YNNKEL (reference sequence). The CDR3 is CASSPWTGNSNQPQHF. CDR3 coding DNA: TGTGCCAGCAGCCCCTGGACAGGGAATAGCAATCAGCCCCAGCATTTT.

CDR3 nucleotide sequence: TGTGCCAGCAGCTTAGTGGTGACAGTTTTCACAGATACGCAGTATTTT. Protein product: CASSLVVTVFTDTQYF. The chain combines TRBV11-2 with TRBJ2-3, with a weak D call TRBD1 (5 bases). This CDR3 has 16 residues. Germline CDR1 is SGHAT and CDR2 is FQNNGV. Trimming stripped 1 base from V and 2 bases from J, with 13 bases between. Looking up the rest from reference TRBV11-2 and TRBJ2-3 gives the full variable domain: EAGVAQSPRYKIIEKRQSVAFWCNPISGHATLYWYQQILGQGPKLLIQFQNNGVVDDSQLPKDRFSAERLKGVDSTLKIQPAKLEDSAVYLCASSLVVTVFTDTQYFGPGTRLTVL.

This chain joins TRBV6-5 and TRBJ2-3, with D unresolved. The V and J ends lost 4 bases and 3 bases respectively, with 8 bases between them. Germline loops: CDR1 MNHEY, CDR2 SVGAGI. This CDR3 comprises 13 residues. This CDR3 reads CASSSPLTDTQYF. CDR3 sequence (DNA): TGTGCCAGCAGTTCCCCACTTACAGATACGCAGTATTTT.

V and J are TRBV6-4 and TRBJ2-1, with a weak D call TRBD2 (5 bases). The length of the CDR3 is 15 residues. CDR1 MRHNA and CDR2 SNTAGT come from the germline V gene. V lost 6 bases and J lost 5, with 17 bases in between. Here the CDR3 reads CASSPYEGPNNEQFF. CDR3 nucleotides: TGTGCCAGCAGCCCCTATGAGGGTCCCAACAATGAGCAGTTCTTC.

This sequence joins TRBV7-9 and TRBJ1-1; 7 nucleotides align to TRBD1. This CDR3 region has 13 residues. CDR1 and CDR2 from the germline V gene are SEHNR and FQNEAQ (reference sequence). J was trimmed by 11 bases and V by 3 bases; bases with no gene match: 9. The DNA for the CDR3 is TGTGCCAGCAGCTTTACAGGGGAGGAGGAGGCTTTCTTT. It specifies CASSFTGEEEAFF.

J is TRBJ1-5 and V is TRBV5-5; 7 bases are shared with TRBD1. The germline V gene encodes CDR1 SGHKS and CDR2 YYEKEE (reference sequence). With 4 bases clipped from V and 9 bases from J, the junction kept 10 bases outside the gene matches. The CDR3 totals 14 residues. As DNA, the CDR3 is TGTGCCAGCAGCCCGGGGACAGCGGGTAGGCCCCAGCATTTT. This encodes CASSPGTAGRPQHF.

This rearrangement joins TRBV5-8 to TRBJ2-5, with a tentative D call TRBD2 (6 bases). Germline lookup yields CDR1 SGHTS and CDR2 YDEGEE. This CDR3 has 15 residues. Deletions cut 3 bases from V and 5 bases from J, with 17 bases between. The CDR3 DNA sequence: TGTGCCAGCAGCTCTGGGACGCGGGACCTGGAGACCCAGTACTTC. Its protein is CASSSGTRDLETQYF. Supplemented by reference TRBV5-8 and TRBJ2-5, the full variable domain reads EAGVTQSPTHLIKTRGQQATLRCSPISGHTSVYWYQQALGLGLQFLLWYDEGEERNRGNFPPRFSGRQFPNYSSELNVNALELEDSALYLCASSSGTRDLETQYFGPGTRLLVL.

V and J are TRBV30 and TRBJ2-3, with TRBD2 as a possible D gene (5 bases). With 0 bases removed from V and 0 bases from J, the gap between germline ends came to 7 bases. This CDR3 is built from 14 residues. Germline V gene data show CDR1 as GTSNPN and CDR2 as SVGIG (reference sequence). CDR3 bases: TGTGCCTGGAGTGTCGGCGGGAGCACAGATACGCAGTATTTT. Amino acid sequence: CAWSVGGSTDTQYF.

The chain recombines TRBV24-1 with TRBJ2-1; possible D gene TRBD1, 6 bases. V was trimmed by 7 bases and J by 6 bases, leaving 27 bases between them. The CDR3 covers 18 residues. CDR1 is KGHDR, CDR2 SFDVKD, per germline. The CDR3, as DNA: TGTGCCACCAGCCGGTGGGCAGGGGTTGGACTCCCCTCCAATGAGCAGTTCTTC. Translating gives CATSRWAGVGLPSNEQFF.

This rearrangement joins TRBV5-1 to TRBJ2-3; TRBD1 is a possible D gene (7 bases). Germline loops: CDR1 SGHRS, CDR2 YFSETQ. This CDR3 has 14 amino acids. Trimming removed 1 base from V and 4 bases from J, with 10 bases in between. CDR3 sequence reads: CASSLQGGPDTQYF. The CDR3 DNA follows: TGCGCCAGCAGCTTGCAGGGGGGCCCAGATACGCAGTATTTT.

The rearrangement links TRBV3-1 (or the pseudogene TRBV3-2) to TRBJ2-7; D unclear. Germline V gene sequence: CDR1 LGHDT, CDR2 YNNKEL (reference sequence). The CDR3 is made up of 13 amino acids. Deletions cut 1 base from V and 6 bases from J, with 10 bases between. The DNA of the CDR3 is TGTGCCAGCAGCCAAGTCCCCGGTGGCGAGCAGTACTTC. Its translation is CASSQVPGGEQYF.

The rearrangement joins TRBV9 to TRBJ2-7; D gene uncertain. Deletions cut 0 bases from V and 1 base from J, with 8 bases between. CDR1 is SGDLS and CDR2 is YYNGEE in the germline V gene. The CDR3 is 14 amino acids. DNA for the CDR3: TGTGCCAGCAGCGTAGCAGGTCTTTCCTACGAGCAGTACTTC. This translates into CASSVAGLSYEQYF.

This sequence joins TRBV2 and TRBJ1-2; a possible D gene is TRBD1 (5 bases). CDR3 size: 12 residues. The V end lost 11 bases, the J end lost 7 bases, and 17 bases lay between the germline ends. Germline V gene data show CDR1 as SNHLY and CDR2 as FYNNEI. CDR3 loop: CALRPGPIGYTF. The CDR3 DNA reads TGTGCCCTCCGACCAGGGCCCATTGGCTACACCTTC.

Here the CDR3 reads CASSTGQNTEAFF. DNA of the CDR3: TGTGCCAGCAGCACGGGACAGAACACTGAAGCTTTCTTT. The gene calls are TRBV5-8 and TRBJ1-1, with D perhaps TRBD1 (6 bases). Germline CDR1 is SGHTS and CDR2 is YDEGEE. V was pared by 4 bases and J by 1 base, with 8 bases between. The CDR3 length is 13 residues.